Listed here are 18 T cell receptor beta chains from one sample, sequenced in a study of T cells in Graves' hyperthyroidism and ophthalmopathy. Authors of the study amplified TCR beta CDR3 regions from RNA transcripts. RT-PCR in the first round (using the HTBI primer set) targeted the TCR CDR3. TCRdb re-called the multiplex PCR reads with MiXCR, one entry per CDR3 protein. The top ten clones hold around 29% of a sample with nearly 750,000 distinct CDR3 sequences, 30% to 40% of them seen once. Sequenced: blood. All receptors come from a woman aged 35 to 49 with Graves' hyperthyroidism.

J is TRBJ2-7 and V is TRBV29-1, with 10 positions matching TRBD1. V dropped 5 bases and J dropped 2; count of bases not matched to a gene: 9. CDR3 length equals 15 residues. In germline, CDR1 is SQVTM, CDR2 ANQGSEA. CDR3 DNA: TGCAGCGTTTGGGTCGACAGGGGGCAGGCCTACGAGCAGTACTTC. Amino acid sequence: CSVWVDRGQAYEQYF.

J is TRBJ1-2 and V is TRBV7-8; D perhaps matches TRBD1 (6 bases). Germline CDR1 and CDR2: SGHVS and FQNEAQ. The germline V and J ends were trimmed by 8 bases and 7 bases, with 17 bases remaining between them. The length of the CDR3 is 13 residues. CDR3 region: CASVTGPRIGYTF. CDR3 in DNA: TGTGCCAGCGTAACAGGGCCCAGGATTGGCTACACCTTC.

This clonotype has just a few counts. The rearrangement links TRBV14 to TRBJ1-1; D remains unclear. Between the trimmed V and J ends, which lost 3 bases and 4 bases, there was a span of 9 bases. CDR3 length: 13 residues. Germline V CDR1 and CDR2: SGHDN, FVKESK. CDR3 sequence reads: CASSHGPLTEAFF. The CDR3 DNA follows: TGTGCCAGCAGCCACGGGCCCCTCACTGAAGCTTTCTTT.

The rearrangement joins TRBV10-3 to TRBJ2-6, with TRBD2 matching over 9 bases. The CDR3 is 16 residues long. J gave up 1 base and V 11 bases, and 9 bases lay outside the gene matches. The germline V gene encodes CDR1 ENHRY and CDR2 SYGVKD. CDR3 protein: CACASGTESGANVLTF. Here the CDR3 DNA reads TGTGCCTGTGCTAGCGGGACCGAATCTGGGGCCAACGTCCTGACTTTC.

The chain combines TRBV7-2 with TRBJ2-5; 10 bases map to TRBD2. This CDR3 is built from 12 residues. J was trimmed by 7 bases and V by 6 bases; bases with no gene match: 2. CDR1 SGHTA and CDR2 FQGNSA come from the germline V gene. The CDR3 region is CASRASGGTQYF. The CDR3 DNA reads as TGTGCCAGCAGGGCTAGCGGGGGGACCCAGTACTTC.

Of note for this clonotype: With a much larger clone just one base away, this may be a read error. The chain recombines TRBV7-8 with TRBJ2-2, with D uncertain. This CDR3 has 14 amino acids. Looked up from germline, CDR1 is SGHVS and CDR2 is FQNEAQ. CDR3 DNA sequence: TGTGCCAGCAGCTTAGTGTCGAACGCCGGGGAGCTGTTTTTT. It codes for CASSLVSNAGELFF.

The rearrangement joins TRBV20-1 to TRBJ2-7; the D is unclear. CDR1 is DFQATT, CDR2 SNEGSKA, per germline (reference sequence). The germline V and J ends were trimmed by 6 bases and 5 bases, with 20 bases remaining between them. The CDR3 consists of 14 residues. CDR3 loop: CSAQSDIISHEQYF. The CDR3 nucleotides read TGCAGTGCGCAAAGTGACATCATTTCCCACGAGCAGTACTTC.

The rearrangement joins TRBV15 to TRBJ1-1; D ambiguous. CDR3 length: 15 residues. CDR1 LNHNV and CDR2 YYDKDF come from the germline V gene (reference sequence). Trimming took 3 bases from V and 1 from J, leaving 12 bases between them. In DNA form, the CDR3 reads TGTGCCACCAGCAGGCCGGGCCGACAGAACACTGAAGCTTTCTTT. This translates into CATSRPGRQNTEAFF.

The CDR3 bases are TGTGCCAGCAGCCAAGGCAGAGAAGCTTTCTTT. It encodes CASSQGREAFF. This sequence joins TRBV4-2 and TRBJ1-1; unclear D gene. Per the germline V gene, CDR1 is LGHNA and CDR2 is YNFKEQ. V lost 1 base to trimming and J lost 8 bases, with 5 bases between them. CDR3 length: 11 residues.

Turning to this clonotype: A read error may account for a junction end that differs from germline. This CDR3 reads CAGSRTGDTYEQYF. Here the CDR3 DNA reads TGTGCCGGCAGCCGGACAGGGGACACCTACGAGCAGTACTTC. This chain joins TRBV7-9 and TRBJ2-7; TRBD1 aligns across 9 bases. Germline values: CDR1 SEHNR, CDR2 FQNEAQ (reference sequence). This CDR3 spans 14 amino acids.

This chain connects TRBV7-2 to TRBJ2-7; weak D call: TRBD2 (5 bases). The CDR3 extends over 13 amino acids. V was cut by 9 bases and J by 2 bases, with 14 bases left in between. CDR1 and CDR2 (germline): SGHTA, FQGNSA. In nucleotides, the CDR3 is TGTGCCAGTGAAGTCGGGATCGCCTACGAGCAGTACTTC. It codes for CASEVGIAYEQYF.

The chain links TRBV4-3 to TRBJ2-7; 11 nucleotides align to TRBD1. V gave up 1 base and J gave up 4 bases; unmatched junction bases: 3. The CDR3 consists of 15 residues. CDR1 is LGHNA, CDR2 YSLEER, per germline. The CDR3, as DNA: TGCGCCAGCAGCCAAGCCGGACAGGGGGCGTACGAGCAGTACTTC. Its translation: CASSQAGQGAYEQYF.

This clonotype was detected a few times. This chain joins TRBV5-4 and TRBJ2-7; tentatively, D is TRBD1 (6 bases). The CDR3 has 14 amino acids. With 2 bases removed from V and 3 bases from J, the gap between germline ends came to 12 bases. The germline V gene has CDR1 SGHNT and CDR2 YYREEE (reference sequence). CDR3 bases: TGTGCCAGCAGCTTTGACACAGGGCGCTACGAGCAGTACTTC. Protein product: CASSFDTGRYEQYF.

As to this clonotype: A much larger clone lies one base from this, so it may be a read error. This chain joins TRBV6-1 and TRBJ2-7; tentative D call: TRBD1 (5 bases). Trimming took off 8 bases at V and 6 bases at J, with 11 bases between the two ends. CDR3 length: 11 residues. Germline V gives CDR1 MNHNS, CDR2 SASEGT. This CDR3 reads CASAVRGEQYF. The CDR3 region has the DNA TGTGCCAGCGCCGTTAGGGGCGAGCAGTACTTC.

The chain is built from TRBV7-2 and TRBJ1-1, with D perhaps TRBD1 (6 bases). CDR1 and CDR2 (germline): SGHTA, FQGNSA. The CDR3 loop spans 13 amino acids. Trimming removed 5 bases from V and 8 bases from J, with 15 bases in between. CDR3 DNA sequence: TGTGCCAGCAGCCTTCGGAACAGGGCCGAAGCTTTCTTT. As protein: CASSLRNRAEAFF.

This clonotype was counted ten times or more. The V and J genes are TRBV7-2 and TRBJ2-5, with unresolved D. CDR1 and CDR2 (germline): SGHTA, FQGNSA. The V end was cut by 1 base, the J end by 0 bases, with 6 bases between. The CDR3 covers 14 residues. The CDR3 loop is CASSLEAYQETQYF. CDR3 nucleotide sequence: TGTGCCAGCAGCTTAGAGGCGTACCAAGAGACCCAGTACTTC.

The genes are TRBV10-3 and TRBJ2-7; 8 nucleotides align to TRBD2. Trimming took 7 bases from V and 4 from J; bases not matched to a gene: 9. Germline values: CDR1 ENHRY, CDR2 SYGVKD. The CDR3 runs 14 residues. CDR3 DNA: TGTGCCATCAAGACCGGGACTAGAGCTTACGAGCAGTACTTC. Translation: CAIKTGTRAYEQYF.

As regards this clonotype: This clone may be a read error of a much larger clone one base away. The V gene is TRBV10-3, the J gene TRBJ1-5; D possibly corresponds to TRBD1 (5 bases). The CDR3 contains 15 residues. The germline V gene has CDR1 ENHRY and CDR2 SYGVKD. CDR3 amino acids: CASSMAGQSNQPQHF. CDR3 nucleotides: TGTGCCAGCAGTATGGCAGGGCAGAGCAATCAGCCCCAGCATTTT.